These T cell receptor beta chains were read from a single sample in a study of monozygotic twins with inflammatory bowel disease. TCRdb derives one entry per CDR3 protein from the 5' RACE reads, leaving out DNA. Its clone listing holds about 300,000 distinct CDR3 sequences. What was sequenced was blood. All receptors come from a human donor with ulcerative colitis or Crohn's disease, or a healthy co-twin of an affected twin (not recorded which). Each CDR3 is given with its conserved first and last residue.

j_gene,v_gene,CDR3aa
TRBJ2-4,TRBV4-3,CASSQDGEGERNIQYF
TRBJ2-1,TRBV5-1,CASSFPLAGGNNEQFF
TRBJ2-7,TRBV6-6,CASSYLGLAGTYF
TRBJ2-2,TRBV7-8,CASTPGRPRTGELFF
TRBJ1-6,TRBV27,CASSLGDSSYNSPLHF
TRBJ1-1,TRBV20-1,CSARELGSGTEAFF
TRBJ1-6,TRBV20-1,CSARTEPGTGYNSPLHF
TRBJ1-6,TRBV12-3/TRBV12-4,CASSFVGTGYQSPLHF
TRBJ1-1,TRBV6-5,CASSYSNRGNTEAFF
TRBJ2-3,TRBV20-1,CSASPLMTSGTDTQYF
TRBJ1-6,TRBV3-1,CASSQHSYNSPLHF
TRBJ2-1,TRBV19,CASMIQGADEQFF
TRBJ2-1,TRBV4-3,CASSQGGVAYNEQFF
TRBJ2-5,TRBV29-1,CSVEVGTGLETQYF
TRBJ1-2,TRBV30,CAWKGPRWGYGYTF
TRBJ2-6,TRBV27,CASRGGAGSGANVLTF
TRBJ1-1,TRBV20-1,CSAASLLWDRNTEAFF
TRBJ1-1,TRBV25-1,CASSSSGTGGLNTEAFF
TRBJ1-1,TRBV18,CASSTRVNTEAFF
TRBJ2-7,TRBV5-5,CASSHPLAGGSEQYF
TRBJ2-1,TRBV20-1,CSAPRGLVSYNEQFF
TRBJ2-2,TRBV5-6,CASSYDRAQRELFF
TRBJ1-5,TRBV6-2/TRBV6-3,CASSYGRAQPQHF
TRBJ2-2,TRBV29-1,CSVVSSNPGELFF
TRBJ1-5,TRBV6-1,CASSEASGSNQPQHF
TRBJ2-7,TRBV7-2,CASSPRTSGLTYEQYF